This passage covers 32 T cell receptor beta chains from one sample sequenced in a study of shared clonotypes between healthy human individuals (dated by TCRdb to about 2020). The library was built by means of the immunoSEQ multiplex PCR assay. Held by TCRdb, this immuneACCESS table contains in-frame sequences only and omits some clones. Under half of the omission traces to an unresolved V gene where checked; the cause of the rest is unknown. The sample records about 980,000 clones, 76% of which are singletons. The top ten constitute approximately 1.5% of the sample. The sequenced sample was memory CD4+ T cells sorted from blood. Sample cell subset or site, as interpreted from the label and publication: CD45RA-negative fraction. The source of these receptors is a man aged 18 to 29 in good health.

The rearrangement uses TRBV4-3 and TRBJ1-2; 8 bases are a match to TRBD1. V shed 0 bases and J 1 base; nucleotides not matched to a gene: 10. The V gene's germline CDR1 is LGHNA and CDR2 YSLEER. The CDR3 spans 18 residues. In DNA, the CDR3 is TGCGCCAGCAGCCAAGAAGAATCGACAGGGGTTTATAACTATGGCTACACCTTC. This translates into CASSQEESTGVYNYGYTF.

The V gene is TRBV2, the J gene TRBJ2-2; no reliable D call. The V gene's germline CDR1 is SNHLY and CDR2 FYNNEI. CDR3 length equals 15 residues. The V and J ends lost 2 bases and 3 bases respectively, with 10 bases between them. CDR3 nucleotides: TGTGCCAGCAGTGAACAGGCTAGGGACACCGGGGAGCTGTTTTTT. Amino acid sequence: CASSEQARDTGELFF.

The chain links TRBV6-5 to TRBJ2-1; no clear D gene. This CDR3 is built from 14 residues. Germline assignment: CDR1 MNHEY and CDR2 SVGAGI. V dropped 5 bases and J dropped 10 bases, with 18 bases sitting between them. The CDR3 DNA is TGTGCCAGCAGTCCCGATTGGGGTAAGGCCGAGCAGTTCTTC. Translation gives CASSPDWGKAEQFF.

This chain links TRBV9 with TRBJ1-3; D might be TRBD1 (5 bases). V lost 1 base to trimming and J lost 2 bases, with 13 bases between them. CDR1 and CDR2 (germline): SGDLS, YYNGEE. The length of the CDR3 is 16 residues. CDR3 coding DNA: TGTGCCAGCAGCGTACATCCCGCAGGGACTGGAAACACCATATATTTT. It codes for CASSVHPAGTGNTIYF. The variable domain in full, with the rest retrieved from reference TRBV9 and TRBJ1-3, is DSGVTQTPKHLITATGQRVTLRCSPRSGDLSVYWYQQSLDQGLQFLIQYYNGEERAKGNILERFSAQQFPDLHSELNLSSLELGDSALYFCASSVHPAGTGNTIYFGEGSWLTVV.

The CDR3 loop is CASRRDRGGYEQYF. The CDR3 DNA reads TGCGCCAGCAGACGGGACAGGGGAGGCTACGAGCAGTACTTC. V is TRBV5-1 and J is TRBJ2-7, with TRBD1 matching 10 bases. CDR1 is SGHRS, CDR2 YFSETQ, per germline. V lost 5 bases and J lost 3; bases outside the gene matches: 5. The CDR3 runs to 14 residues.

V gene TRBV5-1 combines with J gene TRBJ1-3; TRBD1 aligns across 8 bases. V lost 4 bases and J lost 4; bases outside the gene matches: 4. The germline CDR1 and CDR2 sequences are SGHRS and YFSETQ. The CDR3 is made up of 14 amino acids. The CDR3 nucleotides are TGCGCCAGCAGCCAGGGGGCTAGCGGAAACACCATATATTTT. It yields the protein CASSQGASGNTIYF. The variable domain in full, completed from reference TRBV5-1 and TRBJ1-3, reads KAGVTQTPRYLIKTRGQQVTLSCSPISGHRSVSWYQQTPGQGLQFLFEYFSETQRNKGNFPGRFSGRQFSNSRSEMNVSTLELGDSALYLCASSQGASGNTIYFGEGSWLTVV.

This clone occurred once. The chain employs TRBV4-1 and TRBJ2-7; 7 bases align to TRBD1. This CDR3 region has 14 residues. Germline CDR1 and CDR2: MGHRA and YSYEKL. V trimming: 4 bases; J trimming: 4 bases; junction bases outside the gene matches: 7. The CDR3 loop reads CASSRQGALYEQYF. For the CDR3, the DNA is TGCGCCAGCAGCCGACAGGGCGCGTTGTACGAGCAGTACTTC.

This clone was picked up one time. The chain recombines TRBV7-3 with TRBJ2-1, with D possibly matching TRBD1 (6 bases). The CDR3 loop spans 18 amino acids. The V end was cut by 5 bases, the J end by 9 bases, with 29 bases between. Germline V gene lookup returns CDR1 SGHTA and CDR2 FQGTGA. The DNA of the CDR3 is TGTGCCAGCAGCCCAACCGGGACAAAGCCTCTCCTCTATAGTGAGCAGTTCTTC. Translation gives CASSPTGTKPLLYSEQFF. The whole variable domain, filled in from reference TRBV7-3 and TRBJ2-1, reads GAGVSQTPSNKVTEKGKYVELRCDPISGHTALYWYRQSLGQGPEFLIYFQGTGAADDSGLPNDRFFAVRPEGSVSTLKIQRTERGDSAVYLCASSPTGTKPLLYSEQFFGPGTRLTVL.

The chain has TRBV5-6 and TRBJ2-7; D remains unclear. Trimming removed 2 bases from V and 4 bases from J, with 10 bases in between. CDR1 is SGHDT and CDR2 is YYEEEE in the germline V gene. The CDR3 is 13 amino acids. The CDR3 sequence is CASSLGSIYEQYF. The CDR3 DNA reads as TGTGCCAGCAGCTTAGGTTCAATTTACGAGCAGTACTTC.

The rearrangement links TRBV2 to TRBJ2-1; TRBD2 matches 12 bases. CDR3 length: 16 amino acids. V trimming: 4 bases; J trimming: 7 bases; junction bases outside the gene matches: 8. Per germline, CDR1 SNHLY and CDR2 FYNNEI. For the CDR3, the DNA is TGTGCCAGCAGTGCCCAGGGGCTAGCGGGGGGGAATGAGCAGTTCTTC. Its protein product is CASSAQGLAGGNEQFF.

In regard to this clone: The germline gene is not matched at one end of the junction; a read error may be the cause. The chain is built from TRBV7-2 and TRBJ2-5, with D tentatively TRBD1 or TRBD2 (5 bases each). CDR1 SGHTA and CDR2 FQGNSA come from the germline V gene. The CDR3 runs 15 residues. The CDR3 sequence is CASSLVHPGPIPSHF. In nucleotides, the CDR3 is TGTGCCAGCAGCTTAGTACATCCGGGACCTATTCCCAGCCACTTC. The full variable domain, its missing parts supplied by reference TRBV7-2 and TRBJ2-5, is GAGVSQSPSNKVTEKGKDVELRCDPISGHTALYWYRQSLGQGLEFLIYFQGNSAPDKSGLPSDRFSAERTGGSVSTLTIQRTQQEDSAVYLCASSLVHPGPIPSHFGPGTRLLVL.

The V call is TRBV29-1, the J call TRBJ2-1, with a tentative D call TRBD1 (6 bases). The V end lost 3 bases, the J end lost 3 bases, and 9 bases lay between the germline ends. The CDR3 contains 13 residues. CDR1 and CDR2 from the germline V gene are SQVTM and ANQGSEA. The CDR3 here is CSVDTGSYNEQFF. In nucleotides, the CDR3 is TGCAGCGTTGATACAGGGAGCTACAATGAGCAGTTCTTC.

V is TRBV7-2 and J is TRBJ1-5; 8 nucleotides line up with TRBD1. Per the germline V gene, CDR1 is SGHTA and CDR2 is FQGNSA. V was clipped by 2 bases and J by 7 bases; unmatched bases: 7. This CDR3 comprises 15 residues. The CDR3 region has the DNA TGTGCCAGCAGCTTAAGTGGGACAGGTGGCCAGCCCCAGCATTTT. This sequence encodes CASSLSGTGGQPQHF.

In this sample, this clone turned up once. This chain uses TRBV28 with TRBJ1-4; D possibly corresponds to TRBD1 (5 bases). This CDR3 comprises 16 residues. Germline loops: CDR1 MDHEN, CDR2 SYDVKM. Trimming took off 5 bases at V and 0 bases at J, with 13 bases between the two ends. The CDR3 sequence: CASSAQGSATNEKLFF. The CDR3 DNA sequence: TGTGCCAGCAGTGCGCAGGGTTCCGCAACTAATGAAAAACTGTTTTTT.

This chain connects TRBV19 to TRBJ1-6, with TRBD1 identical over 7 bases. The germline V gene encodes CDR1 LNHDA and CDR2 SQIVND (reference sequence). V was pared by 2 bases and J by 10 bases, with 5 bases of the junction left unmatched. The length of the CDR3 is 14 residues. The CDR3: CASSIIGGDSPLHF. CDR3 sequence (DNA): TGTGCCAGTAGTATAATAGGGGGCGACTCACCCCTCCACTTT.

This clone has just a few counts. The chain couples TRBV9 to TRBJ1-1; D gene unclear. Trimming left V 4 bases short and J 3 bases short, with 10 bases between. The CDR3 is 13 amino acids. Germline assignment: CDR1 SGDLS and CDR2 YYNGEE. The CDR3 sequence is CASSLLWDTEAFF. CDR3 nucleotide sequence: TGTGCCAGCAGCCTACTTTGGGACACTGAAGCTTTCTTT.

CDR3 in DNA: TGCGCCAGCAGCATACAGGGAGGTGCAGATACGCAGTATTTT. As protein: CASSIQGGADTQYF. The chain employs TRBV5-1 and TRBJ2-3; D might be TRBD1 or TRBD2, each matching 6 bases. The ends were cut back, 4 bases at V and 4 bases at J, with 13 bases in the middle. Germline CDR1 SGHRS, CDR2 YFSETQ. The CDR3 is made up of 14 amino acids.

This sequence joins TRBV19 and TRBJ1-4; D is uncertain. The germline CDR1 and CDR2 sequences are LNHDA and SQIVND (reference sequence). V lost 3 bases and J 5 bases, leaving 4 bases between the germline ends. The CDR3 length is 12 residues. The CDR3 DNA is TGTGCCAGTAGTATGGAGAATGAAAAACTGTTTTTT. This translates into CASSMENEKLFF. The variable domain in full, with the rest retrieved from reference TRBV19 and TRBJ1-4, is DGGITQSPKYLFRKEGQNVTLSCEQNLNHDAMYWYRQDPGQGLRLIYYSQIVNDFQKGDIAEGYSVSREKKESFPLTVTSAQKNPTAFYLCASSMENEKLFFGSGTQLSVL.

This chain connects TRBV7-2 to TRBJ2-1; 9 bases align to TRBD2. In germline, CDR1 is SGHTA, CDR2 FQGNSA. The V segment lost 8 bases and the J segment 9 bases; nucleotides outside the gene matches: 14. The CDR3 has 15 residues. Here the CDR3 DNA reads TGTGCCAGCGGGGAGACTAGCGGACGTCTCGGTGAGCAGTTCTTC. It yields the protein CASGETSGRLGEQFF. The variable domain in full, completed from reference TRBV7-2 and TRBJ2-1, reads GAGVSQSPSNKVTEKGKDVELRCDPISGHTALYWYRQSLGQGLEFLIYFQGNSAPDKSGLPSDRFSAERTGGSVSTLTIQRTQQEDSAVYLCASGETSGRLGEQFFGPGTRLTVL.

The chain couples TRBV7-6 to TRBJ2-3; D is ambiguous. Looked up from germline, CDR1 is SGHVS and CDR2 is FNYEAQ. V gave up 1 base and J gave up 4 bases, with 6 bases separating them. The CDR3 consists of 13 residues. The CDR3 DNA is TGTGCCAGCAGCTTAGGGAGTTCAGATACGCAGTATTTT. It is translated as CASSLGSSDTQYF. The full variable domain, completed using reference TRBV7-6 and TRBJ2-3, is GAGVSQSPRYKVTKRGQDVALRCDPISGHVSLYWYRQALGQGPEFLTYFNYEAQQDKSGLPNDRFSAERPEGSISTLTIQRTEQRDSAMYRCASSLGSSDTQYFGPGTRLTVL.

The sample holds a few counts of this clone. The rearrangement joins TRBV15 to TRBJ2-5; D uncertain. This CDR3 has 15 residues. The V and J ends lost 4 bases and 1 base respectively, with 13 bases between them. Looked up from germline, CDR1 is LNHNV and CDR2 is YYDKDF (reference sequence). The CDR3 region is CATSKNTEAQETQYF. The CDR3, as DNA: TGTGCCACCAGCAAGAACACAGAGGCCCAAGAGACCCAGTACTTC.

CDR3 loop: CASTPGLLYNEQFF. The CDR3 nucleotides are TGTGCCAGTACCCCGGGACTACTCTACAATGAGCAGTTCTTC. The chain recombines TRBV19 with TRBJ2-1; TRBD2 matches 7 bases. With 7 bases clipped from V and 3 bases from J, the junction kept 6 bases outside the gene matches. Germline lookup yields CDR1 LNHDA and CDR2 SQIVND (reference sequence). The CDR3 totals 14 residues.

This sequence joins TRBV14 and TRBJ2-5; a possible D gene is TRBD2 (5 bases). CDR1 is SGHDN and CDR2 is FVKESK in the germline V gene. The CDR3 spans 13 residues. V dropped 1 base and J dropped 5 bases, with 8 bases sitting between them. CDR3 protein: CASSQGVAETQYF. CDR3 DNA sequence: TGTGCCAGCAGCCAAGGGGTAGCGGAGACCCAGTACTTC. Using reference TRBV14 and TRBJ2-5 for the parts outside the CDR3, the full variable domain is EAGVTQFPSHSVIEKGQTVTLRCDPISGHDNLYWYRRVMGKEIKFLLHFVKESKQDESGMPNNRFLAERTGGTYSTLKVQPAELEDSGVYFCASSQGVAETQYFGPGTRLLVL.

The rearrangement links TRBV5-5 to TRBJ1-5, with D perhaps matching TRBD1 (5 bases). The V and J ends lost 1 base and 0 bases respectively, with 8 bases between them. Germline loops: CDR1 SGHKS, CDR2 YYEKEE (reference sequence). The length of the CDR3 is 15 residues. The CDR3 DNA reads TGTGCCAGCAGCTTGTCAGGGTTTAGCAATCAGCCCCAGCATTTT. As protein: CASSLSGFSNQPQHF.

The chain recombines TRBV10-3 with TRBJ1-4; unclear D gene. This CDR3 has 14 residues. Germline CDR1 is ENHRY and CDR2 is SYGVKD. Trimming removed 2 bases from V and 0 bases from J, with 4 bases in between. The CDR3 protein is CAISEQATNEKLFF. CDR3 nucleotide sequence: TGTGCCATCAGTGAGCAAGCAACTAATGAAAAACTGTTTTTT.

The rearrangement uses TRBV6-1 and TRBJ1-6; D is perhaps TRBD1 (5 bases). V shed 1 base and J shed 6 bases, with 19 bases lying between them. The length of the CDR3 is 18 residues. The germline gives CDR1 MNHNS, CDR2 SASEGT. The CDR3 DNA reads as TGTGCCAGCAGTGAAGGGCAGGGATCTCTTCTAATTAATTCACCCCTCCACTTT. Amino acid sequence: CASSEGQGSLLINSPLHF.

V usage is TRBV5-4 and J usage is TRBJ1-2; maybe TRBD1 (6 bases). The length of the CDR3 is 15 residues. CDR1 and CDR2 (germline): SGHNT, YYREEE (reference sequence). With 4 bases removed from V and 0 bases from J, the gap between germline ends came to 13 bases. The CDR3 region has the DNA TGTGCCAGCAGCCGACCGGACAGACCTAACTATGGCTACACCTTC. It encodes CASSRPDRPNYGYTF.

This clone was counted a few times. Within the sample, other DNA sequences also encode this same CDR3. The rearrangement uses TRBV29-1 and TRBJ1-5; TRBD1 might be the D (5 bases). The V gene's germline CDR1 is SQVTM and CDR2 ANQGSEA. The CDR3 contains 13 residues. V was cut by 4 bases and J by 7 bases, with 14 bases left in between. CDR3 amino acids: CSVVPGGGQPQHF. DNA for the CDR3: TGCAGCGTTGTACCCGGGGGGGGGCAGCCCCAGCATTTT.

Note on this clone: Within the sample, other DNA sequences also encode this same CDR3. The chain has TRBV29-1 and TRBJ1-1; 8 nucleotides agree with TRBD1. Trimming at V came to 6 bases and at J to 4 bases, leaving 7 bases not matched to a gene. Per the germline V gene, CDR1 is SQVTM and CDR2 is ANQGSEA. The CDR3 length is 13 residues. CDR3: CSVTTGGGTEAFF. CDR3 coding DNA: TGCAGCGTGACAACAGGGGGGGGCACTGAAGCTTTCTTT.

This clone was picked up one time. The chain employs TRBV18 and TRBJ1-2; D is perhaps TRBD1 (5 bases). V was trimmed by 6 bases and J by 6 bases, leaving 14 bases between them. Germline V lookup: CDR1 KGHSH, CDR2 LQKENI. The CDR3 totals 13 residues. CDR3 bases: TGTGCCAGCTCCCGGGATGAAGGGGATGGCTACACCTTC. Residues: CASSRDEGDGYTF.

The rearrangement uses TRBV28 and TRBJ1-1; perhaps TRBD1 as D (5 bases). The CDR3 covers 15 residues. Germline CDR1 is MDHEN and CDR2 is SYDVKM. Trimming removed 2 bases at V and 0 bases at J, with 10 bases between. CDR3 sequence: CASSLVGLLNTEAFF. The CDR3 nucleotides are TGTGCCAGCAGTTTAGTGGGACTCTTGAACACTGAAGCTTTCTTT.

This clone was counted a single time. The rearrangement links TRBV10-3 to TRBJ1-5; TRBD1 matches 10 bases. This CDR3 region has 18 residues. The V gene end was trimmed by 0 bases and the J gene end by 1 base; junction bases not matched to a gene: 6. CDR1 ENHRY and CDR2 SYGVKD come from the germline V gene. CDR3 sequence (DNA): TGTGCCATCAGTGAGTCCCCTAGGACAGGGGGGAGCAATCAGCCCCAGCATTTT. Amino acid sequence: CAISESPRTGGSNQPQHF.